This T cell receptor beta chain was recorded in a study of T cells in localized non-small cell lung cancer. General study results and limits: Uninvolved adjacent lung showed higher T cell clonality than tumor. Among the top 100 tumor clones, a median about 59 appeared in adjacent lung. Longer overall survival accompanied higher blood T cell density.

In regard to this clone: Its target is not known.

Per germline, CDR1 SGHNT and CDR2 YENEEA. The CDR3 runs 17 residues. Trimming shortened V by 6 bases and J by 0 bases, and 17 bases separated the two germline ends. Libraries were prepared by immunoSEQ multiplex PCR; TCRdb keeps only in-frame clonotypes and omits some of them. The table has 23,000 or so clones, approximately 90% seen once. This receptor was identified in a woman aged 40 to 75 with stage I lung adenocarcinoma. The sequencing used peripheral blood, collected before any cancer treatment. The chain joins TRBV11-3 to TRBJ2-2, with D possibly being TRBD2 (6 bases). The CDR3, as DNA: TGTGCCAGCAGTTCCCCGGCGGGCGGGACGAACACCGGGGAGCTGTTTTTT. It encodes CASSSPAGGTNTGELFF.